This T cell receptor beta chain emerged from a study of cytomegalovirus exposure and HLA in healthy donors. Study background: Some 85 million unique TCRs from HLA-typed donors were held in an early data release. Study-level findings and limits: Most TCR beta V segments were productive about 90% or about 30% of the time in an earlier analysis.

Donors in the study were healthy people who gave bone marrow. A note on this clone: The antigen is undetermined.

The PCR had 60 Vbeta and 13 Jbeta primers. Methods used by the authors: A later analysis tallied 80 million or so unique TCR beta chains, some 12 million of them shared. The repertoire was sequenced with immunoSEQ multiplex PCR; TCRdb's copy has only in-frame clones and lacks some. That table gives V, J and clone size, and the DNA gave D and trimming. The data hold roughly 80,000 clones, with under 70% observed a single time. Sequencing was performed on PBMCs. The TCR was taken from a woman between 45 and 65 years old in good health and CMV-seropositive.

In DNA, the CDR3 is TGCGCCAGCAGCCCTGAGCTGAGCAATCAGCCCCAGCATTTT. This translates into CASSPELSNQPQHF. This sequence joins TRBV4-1 and TRBJ1-5; D remains unclear. V was cut by 4 bases and J by 1 base, with 8 bases left in between. Germline CDR1 and CDR2: MGHRA and YSYEKL. This CDR3 is 14 amino acids long.